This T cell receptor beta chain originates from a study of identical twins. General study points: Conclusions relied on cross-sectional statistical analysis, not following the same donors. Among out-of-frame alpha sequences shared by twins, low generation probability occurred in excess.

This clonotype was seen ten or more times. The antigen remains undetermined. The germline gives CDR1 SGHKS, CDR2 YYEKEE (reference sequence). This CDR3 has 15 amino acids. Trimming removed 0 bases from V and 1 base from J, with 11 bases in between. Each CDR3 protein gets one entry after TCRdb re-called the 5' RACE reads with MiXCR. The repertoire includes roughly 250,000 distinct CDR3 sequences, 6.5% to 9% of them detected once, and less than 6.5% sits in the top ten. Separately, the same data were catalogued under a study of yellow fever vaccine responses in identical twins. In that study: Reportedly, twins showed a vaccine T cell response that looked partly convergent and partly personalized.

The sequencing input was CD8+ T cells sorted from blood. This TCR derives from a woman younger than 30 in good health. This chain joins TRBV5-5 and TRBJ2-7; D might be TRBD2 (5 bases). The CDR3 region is CASSLVPLASYEQYF. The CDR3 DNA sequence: TGTGCCAGCAGCTTGGTCCCTCTAGCTTCCTACGAGCAGTACTTC.